These 28 T cell receptor beta chains came from one sample sequenced in a study of cytomegalovirus exposure and HLA in healthy donors. Primers for the PCR totalled 60 Vbeta and 13 Jbeta. Produced via immunoSEQ multiplex PCR; TCRdb's table is partial and in-frame only. This sample has 11,000 to 15,000 clones; 60% to 70% occur once, and the top ten carry around a sixth. The sequenced sample was PBMCs. All receptors come from a woman in her fifties or sixties in good health and CMV-seropositive.

The V gene is TRBV6-1, the J gene TRBJ2-7, with TRBD2 matching over 9 bases. The germline CDR1 and CDR2 sequences are MNHNS and SASEGT. Unmatched junction bases numbered 13, after V lost 9 bases and J lost 4 bases. The CDR3 covers 15 residues. CDR3 sequence reads: CASCLIAGEGYEQYF. The CDR3 DNA follows: TGTGCCAGTTGTCTTATAGCGGGAGAGGGGTACGAGCAGTACTTC.

J is TRBJ2-1 and V is TRBV4-1, with 13 bases matching TRBD2. Trimming at V came to 3 bases and at J to 8 bases, leaving 4 bases not matched to a gene. This CDR3 contains 15 residues. Germline V gene lookup returns CDR1 MGHRA and CDR2 YSYEKL. In DNA, the CDR3 is TGCGCCAGCAGCCACCGGACTAGCGGGAGTGATGAGCAGTTCTTC. This encodes CASSHRTSGSDEQFF.

The chain has TRBV5-4 and TRBJ1-1; tentative D call: TRBD1 (6 bases). Looked up from germline, CDR1 is SGHNT and CDR2 is YYREEE (reference sequence). Between the trimmed V and J ends, which lost 3 bases and 0 bases, there was a span of 9 bases. The CDR3 totals 14 residues. CDR3 protein: CASSSQGLNTEAFF. As DNA, the CDR3 is TGTGCCAGCAGCTCACAGGGCCTGAACACTGAAGCTTTCTTT.

This clone was seen only a few times. The chain links TRBV7-6 to TRBJ2-3; D uncertain. CDR3 length equals 14 residues. Germline values: CDR1 SGHVS, CDR2 FNYEAQ. The germline V and J ends were trimmed by 1 base and 0 bases, with 5 bases remaining between them. The CDR3 here is CASSLVTSTDTQYF. Here the CDR3 DNA reads TGTGCCAGCAGCTTAGTTACTAGCACAGATACGCAGTATTTT.

The rearrangement links TRBV20-1 to TRBJ2-1; D gene unclear. The germline gives CDR1 DFQATT, CDR2 SNEGSKA (reference sequence). V lost 5 bases to trimming and J lost 7 bases, with 6 bases between them. CDR3 length equals 10 residues. CDR3 sequence: CSALGNEQFF. CDR3 DNA: TGCAGTGCTCTAGGAAATGAGCAGTTCTTC.

The chain is built from TRBV30 and TRBJ2-7, with D maybe TRBD2 (6 bases). Trimming removed 4 bases at V and 9 bases at J, with 13 bases between. The CDR3 runs 11 residues. Germline CDR1 reads GTSNPN; CDR2 reads SVGIG (reference sequence). For the CDR3, the DNA is TGTGCCTGGATGCGGGGAGGTCGGCAGTACTTC. This encodes CAWMRGGRQYF.

The chain carries TRBV7-6 and TRBJ2-1; D possibly corresponds to TRBD2 (6 bases). The CDR3 is 13 residues long. Germline assignment: CDR1 SGHVS and CDR2 FNYEAQ. V lost 5 bases and J 8 bases, leaving 13 bases between the germline ends. This CDR3 reads CASSPRRVDEQFF. The CDR3 bases are TGTGCCAGCAGCCCCCGGAGGGTGGATGAGCAGTTCTTC.

This clone was counted a single time. The rearrangement uses TRBV10-3 and TRBJ2-4; perhaps TRBD1 as D (5 bases). V was pared by 6 bases and J by 0 bases, with 12 bases between. The CDR3 spans 15 residues. Germline V gene data show CDR1 as ENHRY and CDR2 as SYGVKD. CDR3 sequence: CAIRGRGLAKNIQYF. The CDR3 nucleotides read TGTGCCATCAGGGGAAGGGGATTAGCCAAAAACATTCAGTACTTC.

V is TRBV4-3 and J is TRBJ1-4, with 9 bases aligning to TRBD1. The trim removed 4 bases at V and 8 bases at J, leaving 8 bases unmatched. The germline V gene has CDR1 LGHNA and CDR2 YSLEER. The CDR3 is 15 residues long. This CDR3 reads CASSRTGEVGEKLFF. CDR3 coding DNA: TGCGCCAGCAGCCGGACAGGGGAGGTAGGGGAAAAACTGTTTTTT.

V usage is TRBV11-1 and J usage is TRBJ2-3, with 8 bases that match TRBD2. There are 13 residues in the CDR3. Germline lookup yields CDR1 SGHAT and CDR2 FQDESV (reference sequence). Losses at the gene ends were 7 bases for V and 6 bases for J; bases not matched to a gene: 6. The CDR3 spells CASTSGGDDTQYF. Written as DNA, the CDR3 is TGTGCCAGCACTTCGGGGGGGGACGATACGCAGTATTTT.

This clone was seen a handful of times. This chain connects TRBV7-6 to TRBJ2-7; 10 nucleotides agree with TRBD2. CDR3 length: 14 residues. J was trimmed by 6 bases and V by 2 bases; bases with no gene match: 4. Germline V CDR1 and CDR2: SGHVS, FNYEAQ. The CDR3 loop reads CASSLLAGVAEQYF. CDR3 in DNA: TGTGCCAGCAGCTTACTAGCGGGAGTAGCCGAGCAGTACTTC.

The rearrangement joins TRBV20-1 to TRBJ2-1; D remains ambiguous. Germline CDR1 and CDR2: DFQATT and SNEGSKA (reference sequence). CDR3 length: 11 amino acids. V was trimmed by 2 bases and J by 10 bases, leaving 9 bases between them. CDR3 sequence reads: CSARPEFEQFF. CDR3 DNA sequence: TGCAGTGCTAGACCGGAGTTCGAGCAGTTCTTC.

This clone was observed a few times. The rearrangement links TRBV11-3 to TRBJ1-5; 8 bases are shared with TRBD1. The trim removed 6 bases at V and 6 bases at J, leaving 7 bases unmatched. There are 14 residues in the CDR3. Germline V gene lookup returns CDR1 SGHNT and CDR2 YENEEA. The CDR3 nucleotides are TGTGCCAGCAGGGACAGGGCGGGGAGTCAGCCCCAGCATTTT. Amino acid sequence: CASRDRAGSQPQHF. Variable domain in full (rest from reference TRBV11-3 and TRBJ1-5): EAGVVQSPRYKIIEKKQPVAFWCNPISGHNTLYWYLQNLGQGPELLIRYENEEAVDDSQLPKDRFSAERLKGVDSTLKIQPAELGDSAVYLCASRDRAGSQPQHFGDGTRLSIL.

This sequence joins TRBV25-1 and TRBJ1-2; 10 bases are a match to TRBD1. The junction had 10 bases not matched to a gene; V was cut back by 8 bases and J by 7 bases. The CDR3 extends over 14 amino acids. Germline assignment: CDR1 MGHDK and CDR2 SYGVNS. CDR3 sequence reads: CASEDRDRGRGYTF. The CDR3, as DNA: TGTGCCAGCGAAGACCGAGACAGGGGGCGTGGCTACACCTTC.

This clone showed up just a few times. The rearrangement uses TRBV11-2 and TRBJ2-3; 7 bases line up with TRBD2. The CDR3 spans 14 residues. Looked up from germline, CDR1 is SGHAT and CDR2 is FQNNGV. J gave up 5 bases and V 5 bases, and 7 bases lay outside the gene matches. CDR3 protein: CASSLLGGRDTQYF. The CDR3 DNA follows: TGTGCCAGCAGCCTCCTGGGGGGGAGAGATACGCAGTATTTT.

The rearrangement joins TRBV11-2 to TRBJ2-2; 8 nucleotides line up with TRBD2. Losses at the gene ends were 4 bases for V and 6 bases for J; bases not matched to a gene: 7. This CDR3 has 15 amino acids. Germline V lookup: CDR1 SGHAT, CDR2 FQNNGV. The CDR3 reads CASSSSKTSAGELFF. In nucleotides, the CDR3 is TGTGCCAGCAGCTCTAGCAAGACTAGCGCCGGGGAGCTGTTTTTT.

The V gene is TRBV28, the J gene TRBJ1-5; D unclear. Germline V gene lookup returns CDR1 MDHEN and CDR2 SYDVKM. This CDR3 has 12 amino acids. V was clipped by 3 bases and J by 9 bases, with 9 bases between them. CDR3 DNA sequence: TGTGCCAGCAGTTTCTCAGCAGGGCCCCAGCATTTT. Translated, it gives CASSFSAGPQHF. The full variable domain, its missing parts supplied by reference TRBV28 and TRBJ1-5, is DVKVTQSSRYLVKRTGEKVFLECVQDMDHENMFWYRQDPGLGLRLIYFSYDVKMKEKGDIPEGYSVSREKKERFSLILESASTNQTSMYLCASSFSAGPQHFGDGTRLSIL.

The gene calls are TRBV5-1 and TRBJ1-1; no definite D call. The V end was cut by 0 bases, the J end by 1 base, with 7 bases between. Germline CDR1 and CDR2: SGHRS and YFSETQ. This CDR3 is 14 amino acids long. The CDR3 spells CASSLGGQNTEAFF. CDR3 nucleotides: TGCGCCAGCAGCTTGGGTGGCCAGAACACTGAAGCTTTCTTT.

This chain connects TRBV20-1 to TRBJ2-1, with D possibly TRBD1 on 5 matching bases. In germline, CDR1 is DFQATT, CDR2 SNEGSKA (reference sequence). There are 11 residues in the CDR3. Trimming took 8 bases from V and 3 from J, leaving 8 bases between them. This CDR3 is CSLTVYNEQFF. The CDR3, as DNA: TGCAGTTTGACAGTCTACAATGAGCAGTTCTTC.

The rearrangement links TRBV28 to TRBJ1-1, with no clear D. CDR1 MDHEN and CDR2 SYDVKM come from the germline V gene. The CDR3 sequence is 15 residues long. V dropped 5 bases and J dropped 1 base, with 14 bases sitting between them. CDR3 in DNA: TGTGCCAGCAGTGCCCTCGGGAAGGGGAACACTGAAGCTTTCTTT. Its translation: CASSALGKGNTEAFF.

The chain combines TRBV5-4 with TRBJ1-1; TRBD1 might be the D (6 bases). The germline V and J ends were trimmed by 4 bases and 10 bases, with 14 bases remaining between them. CDR3 size: 12 residues. Germline V lookup: CDR1 SGHNT, CDR2 YYREEE (reference sequence). The CDR3 here is CASSGDNQVAFF. CDR3 nucleotides: TGTGCCAGCAGCGGGGACAACCAGGTAGCTTTCTTT.

The V call is TRBV7-6, the J call TRBJ2-7; D possibly corresponds to TRBD2 (5 bases). Trimming took 4 bases from V and 6 from J, leaving 13 bases between them. The CDR3 spans 13 residues. The germline gives CDR1 SGHVS, CDR2 FNYEAQ. Written as DNA, the CDR3 is TGTGCCAGCAGCTCTGGACTTGGGAGCGAGCAGTACTTC. Translated, it gives CASSSGLGSEQYF.

This chain joins TRBV10-3 and TRBJ2-7; TRBD1 is a possible D gene (6 bases). This CDR3 comprises 15 residues. Trimming shortened V by 8 bases and J by 0 bases, and 17 bases separated the two germline ends. Germline V gene lookup returns CDR1 ENHRY and CDR2 SYGVKD. CDR3 sequence: CAILAKGEISYEQYF. The CDR3 DNA reads TGTGCCATCTTAGCGAAGGGGGAGATCTCCTACGAGCAGTACTTC.

The chain carries TRBV13 and TRBJ2-7; TRBD1 might be the D (6 bases). The CDR3 has 14 residues. CDR1 PRHDT and CDR2 FYEKMQ come from the germline V gene (reference sequence). Deletions cut 7 bases from V and 0 bases from J, with 13 bases between. This CDR3 reads CASTSDSSSYEQYF. The CDR3 coding sequence is TGTGCCAGCACCTCGGACAGCAGCTCCTACGAGCAGTACTTC.

The gene calls are TRBV25-1 and TRBJ2-7; tentatively, D is TRBD1 (7 bases). Germline V gene data show CDR1 as MGHDK and CDR2 as SYGVNS. The CDR3 is 14 residues long. V lost 8 bases to trimming and J lost 3 bases, with 17 bases between them. For the CDR3, the DNA is TGTGCCAGCTCCAGGCAGGGGGGAAGCTACGAGCAGTACTTC. Its protein product is CASSRQGGSYEQYF.

This clone has more than one count but fewer than ten. The gene calls are TRBV29-1 and TRBJ2-7; perhaps TRBD2 as D (6 bases). V lost 7 bases to trimming and J lost 0 bases, with 19 bases between them. The CDR3 has 15 residues. The germline V gene has CDR1 SQVTM and CDR2 ANQGSEA. As DNA, the CDR3 is TGCAGCGCCTCCCTGGGACTTGTGAGCTCCTACGAGCAGTACTTC. This translates into CSASLGLVSSYEQYF.

This clone was recorded a few times. J is TRBJ1-1 and V is TRBV18; TRBD1 aligns across 7 bases. This CDR3 comprises 14 residues. J gave up 0 bases and V 5 bases, and 3 bases lay outside the gene matches. Germline V CDR1 and CDR2: KGHSH, LQKENI. The CDR3 spells CASSGDSLNTEAFF. DNA for the CDR3: TGTGCCAGCTCAGGGGACAGCTTGAACACTGAAGCTTTCTTT.

The CDR3 here is CSAGLEEVEAFF. CDR3 nucleotides: TGCAGCGCCGGACTAGAGGAGGTTGAAGCTTTCTTT. The genes are TRBV29-1 and TRBJ1-1; D is unresolved. CDR3 length equals 12 residues. V gave up 7 bases and J gave up 7 bases, with 16 bases separating them. Germline loops: CDR1 SQVTM, CDR2 ANQGSEA.